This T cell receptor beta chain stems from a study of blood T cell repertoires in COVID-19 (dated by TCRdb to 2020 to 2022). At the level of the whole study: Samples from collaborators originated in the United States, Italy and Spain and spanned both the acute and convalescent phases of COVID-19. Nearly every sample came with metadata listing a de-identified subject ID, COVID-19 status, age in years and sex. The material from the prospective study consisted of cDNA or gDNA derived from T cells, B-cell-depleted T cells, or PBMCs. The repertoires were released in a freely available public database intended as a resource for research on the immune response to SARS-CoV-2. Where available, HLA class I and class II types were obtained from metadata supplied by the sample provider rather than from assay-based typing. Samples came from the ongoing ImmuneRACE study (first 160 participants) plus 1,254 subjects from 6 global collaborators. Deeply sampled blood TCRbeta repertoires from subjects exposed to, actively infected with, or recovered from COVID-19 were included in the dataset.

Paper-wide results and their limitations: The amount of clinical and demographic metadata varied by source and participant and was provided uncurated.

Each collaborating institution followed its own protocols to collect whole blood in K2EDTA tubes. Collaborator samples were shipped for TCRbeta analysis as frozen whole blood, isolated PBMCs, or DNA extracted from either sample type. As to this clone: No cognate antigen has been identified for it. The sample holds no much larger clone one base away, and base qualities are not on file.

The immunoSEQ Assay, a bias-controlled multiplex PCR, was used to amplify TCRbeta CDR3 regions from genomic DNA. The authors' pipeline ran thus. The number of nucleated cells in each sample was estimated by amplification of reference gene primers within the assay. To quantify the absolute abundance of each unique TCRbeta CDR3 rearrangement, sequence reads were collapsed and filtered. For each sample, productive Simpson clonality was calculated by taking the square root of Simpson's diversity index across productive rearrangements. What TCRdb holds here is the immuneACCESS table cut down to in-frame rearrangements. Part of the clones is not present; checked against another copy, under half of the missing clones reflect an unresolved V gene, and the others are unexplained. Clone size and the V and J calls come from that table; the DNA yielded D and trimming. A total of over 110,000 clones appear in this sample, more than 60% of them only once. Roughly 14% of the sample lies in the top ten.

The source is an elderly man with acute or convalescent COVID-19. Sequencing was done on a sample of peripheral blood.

The CDR3 amino acid sequence is: CASILQGARTEAFF. Here is the DNA: TGTGCCAGCATACTACAGGGGGCGCGGACTGAAGCTTTCTTT. This receptor chain uses TRBV28 and TRBJ1-1; a stretch of 9 junction bases matches TRBD1. The CDR3, from cysteine to phenylalanine, totals 14 residues. Only CDR3 DNA remains: 42 bases, in frame from the first base. Looking up the germline V gene yields CDR1 MDHEN and CDR2 SYDVKM. The germline V and J ends show losses of 7 bases and 5 bases respectively, and no gene match explains 8 bases of the junction.